The present T cell receptor (beta chain) was sequenced within a study of human T cells and chemical hapten exposure. This clonotype was detected a few times. Its antigen is undetermined. The CDR3 is 13 amino acids. CDR1 and CDR2 from the germline V gene are LGHNT and FRNRAP. V dropped 7 bases and J dropped 4 bases, with 14 bases sitting between them. General observations from the study: As patch test score rose, PT1 expanded TCR counts tended to rise as well.

Library preparation tagged each individual cDNA molecule with a unique molecular identifier. TCRdb re-analysed the RACE reads in MiXCR, keeping a single row per CDR3 protein. The sample comprises about 110,000 distinct CDR3 sequences, approximately 12% of which are singletons, and roughly 1.5% rests with the top ten. The time point: pre-sensitization, week 0. Treatment: therapeutic diphenylcyclopropenone sensitization with weekly scalp DPC. People who gave samples had alopecia, were 18 to 70 years old, and were suitable for DPC. Sequences were derived from whole blood, sampled in connection with sensitization to the hapten diphenylcyclopropenone (DPC). The chain combines TRBV12-5 with TRBJ2-7; D not certain. This TCR was sampled from a woman aged 50 to 60 with alopecia areata. Some clones in this sample may be carry-over from other donors' samples. The CDR3 region is CASVLVGSYEQYF. The CDR3 DNA reads as TGTGCTAGTGTCTTGGTGGGGTCGTACGAGCAGTACTTC.